The entry below gives a single T cell receptor (beta chain) sequence along with its context. The antigen remains undetermined. This sample is part of a study of CD8 T cells in ankylosing spondylitis. The study's findings and limits: The study looked at matched synovial fluid samples from ankylosing spondylitis patients. Disease-linked clones were reported to be significantly enriched there. Seemingly distinctive of ankylosing spondylitis blood was a TCR beta motif formed by eight highly homologous variants.

TCRdb analysed the 5' RACE reads with MiXCR anew, one entry per CDR3 protein. There are over 130,000 distinct CDR3 sequences in the sample; about 42% occur only once, and 15% lies in the top ten. The germline V gene has CDR1 MNHNS and CDR2 SASEGT. Trimming pared 3 bases from V and 4 bases from J, leaving 18 bases between. This CDR3 is built from 16 residues. This TCR derives from a male donor with ankylosing spondylitis. The sample consisted of synovial fluid, either unsorted or a sorted T cell fraction (not recorded which). The V call is TRBV6-1, the J call TRBJ1-1, with D tentatively TRBD1 (6 bases). CDR3: CASSEFGGAIVTEAFF. The DNA for the CDR3 is TGTGCCAGCAGTGAGTTTGGGGGGGCCATCGTCACTGAAGCTTTCTTT.